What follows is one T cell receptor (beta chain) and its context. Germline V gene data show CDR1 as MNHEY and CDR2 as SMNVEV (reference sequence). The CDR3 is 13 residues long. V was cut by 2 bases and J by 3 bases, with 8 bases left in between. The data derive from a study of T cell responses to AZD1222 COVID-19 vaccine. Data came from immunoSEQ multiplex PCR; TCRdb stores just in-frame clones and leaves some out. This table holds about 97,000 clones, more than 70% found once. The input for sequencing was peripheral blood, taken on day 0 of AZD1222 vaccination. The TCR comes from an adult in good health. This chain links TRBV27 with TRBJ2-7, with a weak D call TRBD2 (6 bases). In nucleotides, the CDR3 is TGTGCCAGCAGTTTAGCGGGGAACTACGAGCAGTACTTC. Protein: CASSLAGNYEQYF.